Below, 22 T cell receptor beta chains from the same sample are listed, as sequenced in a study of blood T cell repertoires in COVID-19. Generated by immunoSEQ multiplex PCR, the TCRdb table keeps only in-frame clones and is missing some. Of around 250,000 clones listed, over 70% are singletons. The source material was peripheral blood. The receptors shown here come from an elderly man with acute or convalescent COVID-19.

This chain's CDR3 is CASSYRGNHYEQYF. DNA of the CDR3: TGTGCCAGCAGCTACAGGGGAAACCACTACGAGCAGTACTTC. The chain couples TRBV11-2 to TRBJ2-7; TRBD1 agrees at 7 bases. The CDR3 runs to 14 residues. CDR1 and CDR2 from the germline V gene are SGHAT and FQNNGV. After removal of 4 bases from V and 3 bases from J, the junction contained 6 bases not matched to a gene. The complete variable domain, with remaining parts taken from reference TRBV11-2 and TRBJ2-7, reads EAGVAQSPRYKIIEKRQSVAFWCNPISGHATLYWYQQILGQGPKLLIQFQNNGVVDDSQLPKDRFSAERLKGVDSTLKIQPAKLEDSAVYLCASSYRGNHYEQYFGPGTRLTVT.

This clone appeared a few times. The CDR3 DNA reads as TGTGCCAGCAGCGTAGCGAATCGAGTGGCCGGGGAGCTGTTTTTT. Translated: CASSVANRVAGELFF. The chain uses TRBV9 and TRBJ2-2, with unresolved D. V was shortened by 0 bases and J by 6 bases, with 12 bases between the two germline ends. This CDR3 has 15 amino acids. Germline V lookup: CDR1 SGDLS, CDR2 YYNGEE.

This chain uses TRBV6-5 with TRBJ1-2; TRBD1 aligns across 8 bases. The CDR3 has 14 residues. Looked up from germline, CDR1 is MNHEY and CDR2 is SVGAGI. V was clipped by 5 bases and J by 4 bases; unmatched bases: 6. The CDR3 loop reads CASSPGQERYGYTF. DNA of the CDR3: TGTGCCAGCAGTCCGGGACAGGAACGCTATGGCTACACCTTC.

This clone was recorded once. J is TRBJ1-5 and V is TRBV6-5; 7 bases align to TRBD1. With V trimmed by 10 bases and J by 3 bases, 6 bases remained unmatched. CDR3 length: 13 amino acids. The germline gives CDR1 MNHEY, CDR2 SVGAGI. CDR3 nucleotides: TGTGCCACTCGACAGGGATTCAATCAGCCCCAGCATTTT. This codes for CATRQGFNQPQHF.

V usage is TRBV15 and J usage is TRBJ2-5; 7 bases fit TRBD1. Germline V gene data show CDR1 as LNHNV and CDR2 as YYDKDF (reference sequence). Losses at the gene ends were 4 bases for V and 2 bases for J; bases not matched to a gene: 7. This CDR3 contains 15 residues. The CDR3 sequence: CATSKGTAIQETQYF. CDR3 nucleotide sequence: TGTGCCACCAGCAAAGGGACAGCCATTCAAGAGACCCAGTACTTC.

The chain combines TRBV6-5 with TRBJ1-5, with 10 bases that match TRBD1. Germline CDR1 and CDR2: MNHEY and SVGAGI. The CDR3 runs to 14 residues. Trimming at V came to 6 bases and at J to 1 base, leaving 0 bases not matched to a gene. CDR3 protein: CASRGQGSNQPQHF. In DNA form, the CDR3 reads TGTGCCAGCAGGGGACAGGGGAGCAATCAGCCCCAGCATTTT.

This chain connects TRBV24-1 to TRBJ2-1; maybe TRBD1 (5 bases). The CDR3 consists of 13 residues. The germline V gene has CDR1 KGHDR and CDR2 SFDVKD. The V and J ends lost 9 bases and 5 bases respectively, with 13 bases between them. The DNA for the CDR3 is TGTGCCACCGGGGCTCCCGCTGACAATGAGCAGTTCTTC. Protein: CATGAPADNEQFF.

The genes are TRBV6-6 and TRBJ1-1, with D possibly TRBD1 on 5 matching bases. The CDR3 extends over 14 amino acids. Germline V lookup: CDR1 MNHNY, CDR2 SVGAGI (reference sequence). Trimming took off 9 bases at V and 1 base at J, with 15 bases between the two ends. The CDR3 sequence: CASRTGTSNTEAFF. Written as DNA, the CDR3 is TGTGCCAGTAGAACCGGGACTTCGAACACTGAAGCTTTCTTT.

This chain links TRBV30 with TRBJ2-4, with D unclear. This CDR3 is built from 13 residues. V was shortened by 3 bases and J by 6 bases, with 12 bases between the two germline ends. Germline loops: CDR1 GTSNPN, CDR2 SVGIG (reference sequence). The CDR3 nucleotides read TGTGCCTGGAGGCCTTCACCGGGAAACATTCAGTACTTC. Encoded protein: CAWRPSPGNIQYF.

Written as DNA, the CDR3 is TGTGCCAGCAGCGGGATTGCCGGGGAGCTGTTTTTT. It yields the protein CASSGIAGELFF. V and J are TRBV6-4 and TRBJ2-2; a possible D gene is TRBD2 (5 bases). The V end was cut by 6 bases, the J end by 6 bases, with 8 bases between. This CDR3 contains 12 residues. Germline loops: CDR1 MRHNA, CDR2 SNTAGT.

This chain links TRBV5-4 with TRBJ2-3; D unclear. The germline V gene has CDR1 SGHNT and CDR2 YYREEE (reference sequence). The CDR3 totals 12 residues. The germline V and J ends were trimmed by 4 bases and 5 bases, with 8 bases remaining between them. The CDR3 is CASSPRGDTQYF. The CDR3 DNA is TGTGCCAGCAGCCCGAGAGGAGATACGCAGTATTTT. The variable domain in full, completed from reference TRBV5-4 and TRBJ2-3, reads ETGVTQSPTHLIKTRGQQVTLRCSSQSGHNTVSWYQQALGQGPQFIFQYYREEENGRGNFPPRFSGLQFPNYSSELNVNALELDDSALYLCASSPRGDTQYFGPGTRLTVL.

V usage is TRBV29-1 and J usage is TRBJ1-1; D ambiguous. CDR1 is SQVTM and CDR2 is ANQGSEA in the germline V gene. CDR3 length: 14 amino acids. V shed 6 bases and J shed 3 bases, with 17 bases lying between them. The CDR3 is CSVTMDVRDTEAFF. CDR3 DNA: TGCAGCGTGACTATGGACGTCCGGGACACTGAAGCTTTCTTT.

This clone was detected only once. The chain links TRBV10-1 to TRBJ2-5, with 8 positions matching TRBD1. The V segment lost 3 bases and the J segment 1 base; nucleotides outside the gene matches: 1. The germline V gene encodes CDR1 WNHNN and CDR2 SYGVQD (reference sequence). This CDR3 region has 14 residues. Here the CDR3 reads CASSDGTGQETQYF. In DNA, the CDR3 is TGCGCCAGCAGTGATGGGACAGGCCAAGAGACCCAGTACTTC.

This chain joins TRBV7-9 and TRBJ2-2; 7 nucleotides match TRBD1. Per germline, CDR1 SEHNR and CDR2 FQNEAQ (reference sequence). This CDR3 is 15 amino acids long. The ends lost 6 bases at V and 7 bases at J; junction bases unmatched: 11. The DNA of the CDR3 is TGTGCCAGCAGGGTCACCGGGACAGAGGTCGGGGAGCTGTTTTTT. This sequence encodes CASRVTGTEVGELFF.

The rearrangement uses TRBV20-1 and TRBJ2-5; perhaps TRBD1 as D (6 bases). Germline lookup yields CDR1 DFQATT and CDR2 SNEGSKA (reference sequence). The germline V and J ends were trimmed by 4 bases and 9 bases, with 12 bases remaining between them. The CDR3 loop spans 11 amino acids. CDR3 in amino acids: CSANPQGSQYF. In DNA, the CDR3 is TGCAGTGCTAATCCACAGGGATCCCAGTACTTC.

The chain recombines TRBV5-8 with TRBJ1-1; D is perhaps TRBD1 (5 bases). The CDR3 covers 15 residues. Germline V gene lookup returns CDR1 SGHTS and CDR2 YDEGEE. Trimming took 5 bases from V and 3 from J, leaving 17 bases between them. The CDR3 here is CASSHKTGFHTEAFF. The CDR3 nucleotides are TGTGCCAGCAGTCATAAAACAGGTTTTCACACTGAAGCTTTCTTT.

Here the CDR3 reads CASSSRNRGSGANVLTF. In DNA, the CDR3 is TGTGCCAGCAGCTCCAGGAACAGGGGCTCTGGGGCCAACGTCCTGACTTTC. The genes are TRBV7-6 and TRBJ2-6; TRBD1 agrees at 7 bases. The CDR3 runs to 17 residues. Germline CDR1 and CDR2: SGHVS and FNYEAQ. V gave up 4 bases and J gave up 0 bases; unmatched junction bases: 6.

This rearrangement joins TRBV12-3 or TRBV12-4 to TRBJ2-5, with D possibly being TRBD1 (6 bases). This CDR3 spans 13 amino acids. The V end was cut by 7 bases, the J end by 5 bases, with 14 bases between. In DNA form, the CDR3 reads TGTGCCAGCACCCACAGGGTTCTGGAGACCCAGTACTTC. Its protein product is CASTHRVLETQYF.

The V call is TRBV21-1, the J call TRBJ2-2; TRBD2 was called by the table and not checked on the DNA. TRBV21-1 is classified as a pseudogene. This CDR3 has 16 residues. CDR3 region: CASSKARLAGAGELFF. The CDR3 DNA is TGTGCCAGCAGCAAAGCACGCCTAGCGGGAGCTGGGGAGCTGTTTTTT.

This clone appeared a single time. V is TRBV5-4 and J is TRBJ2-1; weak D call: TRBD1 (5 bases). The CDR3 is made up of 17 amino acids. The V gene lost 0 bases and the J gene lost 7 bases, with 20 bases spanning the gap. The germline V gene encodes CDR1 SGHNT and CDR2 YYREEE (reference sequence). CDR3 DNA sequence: TGTGCCAGCAGCTTGGCCCATCAGGGTCCCGTGGAGAATGAGCAGTTCTTC. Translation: CASSLAHQGPVENEQFF.

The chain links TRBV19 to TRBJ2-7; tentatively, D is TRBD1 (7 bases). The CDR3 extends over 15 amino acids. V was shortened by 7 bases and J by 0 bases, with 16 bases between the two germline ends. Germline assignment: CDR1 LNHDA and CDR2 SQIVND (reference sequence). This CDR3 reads CASTARQGGSYEQYF. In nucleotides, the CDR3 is TGTGCCAGTACCGCGAGACAGGGAGGCTCCTACGAGCAGTACTTC.

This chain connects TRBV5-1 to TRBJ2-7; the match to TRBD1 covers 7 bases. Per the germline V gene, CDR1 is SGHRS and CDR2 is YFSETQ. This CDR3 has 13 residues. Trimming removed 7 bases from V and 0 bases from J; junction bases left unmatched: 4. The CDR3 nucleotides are TGCGCCAGCGGGGGACAGAGCTCCTACGAGCAGTACTTC. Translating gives CASGGQSSYEQYF.